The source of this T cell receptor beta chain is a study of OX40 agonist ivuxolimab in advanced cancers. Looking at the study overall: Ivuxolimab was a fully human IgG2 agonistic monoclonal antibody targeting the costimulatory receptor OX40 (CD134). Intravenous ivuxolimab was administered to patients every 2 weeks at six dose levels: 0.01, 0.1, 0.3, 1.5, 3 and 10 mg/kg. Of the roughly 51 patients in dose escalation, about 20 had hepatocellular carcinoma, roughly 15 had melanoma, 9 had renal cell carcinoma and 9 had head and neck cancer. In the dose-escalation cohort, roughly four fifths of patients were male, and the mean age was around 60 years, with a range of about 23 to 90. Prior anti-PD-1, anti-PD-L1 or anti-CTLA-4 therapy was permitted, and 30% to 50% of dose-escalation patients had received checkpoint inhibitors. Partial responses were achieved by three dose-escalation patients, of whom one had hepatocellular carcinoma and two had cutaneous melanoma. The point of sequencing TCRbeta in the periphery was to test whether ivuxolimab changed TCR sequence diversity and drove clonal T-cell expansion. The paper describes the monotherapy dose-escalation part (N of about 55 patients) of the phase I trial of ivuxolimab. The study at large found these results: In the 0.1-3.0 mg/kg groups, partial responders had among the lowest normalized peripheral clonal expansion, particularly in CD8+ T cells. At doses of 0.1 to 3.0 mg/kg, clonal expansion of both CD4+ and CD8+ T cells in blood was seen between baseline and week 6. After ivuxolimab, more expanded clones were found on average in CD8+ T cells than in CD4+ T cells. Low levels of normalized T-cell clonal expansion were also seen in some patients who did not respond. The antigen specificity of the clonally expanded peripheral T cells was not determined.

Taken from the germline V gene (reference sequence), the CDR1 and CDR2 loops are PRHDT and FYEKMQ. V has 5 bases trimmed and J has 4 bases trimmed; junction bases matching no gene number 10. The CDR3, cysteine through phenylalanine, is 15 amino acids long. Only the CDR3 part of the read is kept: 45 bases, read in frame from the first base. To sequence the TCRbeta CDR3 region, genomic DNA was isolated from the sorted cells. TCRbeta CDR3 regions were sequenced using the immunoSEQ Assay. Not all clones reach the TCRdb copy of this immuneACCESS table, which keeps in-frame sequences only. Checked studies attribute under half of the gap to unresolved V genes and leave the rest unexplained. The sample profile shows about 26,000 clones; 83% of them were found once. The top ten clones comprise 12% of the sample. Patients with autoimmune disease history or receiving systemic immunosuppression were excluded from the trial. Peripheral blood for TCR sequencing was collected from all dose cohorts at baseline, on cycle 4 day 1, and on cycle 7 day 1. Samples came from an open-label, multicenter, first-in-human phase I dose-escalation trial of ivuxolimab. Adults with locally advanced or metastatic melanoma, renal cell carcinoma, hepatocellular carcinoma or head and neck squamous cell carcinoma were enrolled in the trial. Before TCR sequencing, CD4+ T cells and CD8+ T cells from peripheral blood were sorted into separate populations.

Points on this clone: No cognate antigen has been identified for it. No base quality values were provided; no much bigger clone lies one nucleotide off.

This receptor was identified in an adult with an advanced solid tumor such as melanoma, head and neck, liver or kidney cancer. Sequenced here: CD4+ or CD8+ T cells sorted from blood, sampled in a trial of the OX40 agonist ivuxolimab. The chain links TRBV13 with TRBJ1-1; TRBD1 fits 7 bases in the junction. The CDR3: CASSPIGQGVTEAFF. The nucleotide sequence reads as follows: TGTGCCAGCAGCCCCATAGGGCAGGGGGTCACTGAAGCTTTCTTT. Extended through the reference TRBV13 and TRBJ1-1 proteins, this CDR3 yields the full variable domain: AAGVIQSPRHLIKEKRETATLKCYPIPRHDTVYWYQQGPGQDPQFLISFYEKMQSDKGSIPDRFSAQQFSDYHSELNMSSLELGDSALYFCASSPIGQGVTEAFFGQGTRLTVV.